This T cell receptor beta chain was documented in a study of metastatic and nonmetastatic thyroid tumors. Study as a whole: Across blood and tumor or nodule tissue, repertoires from malignant and benign thyroid patients were compared with one another.

Nobody among the patients had been given any treatment before thyroid surgery. Findings of the study overall: It was reported that TCR beta diversity was significantly higher in malignant thyroid tumors than benign nodules, in blood and tumor.

With MiXCR, TCRdb called clones anew from the PCR reads. The sample holds tens of thousands of clones; around 25% are singletons and the top ten take 14% to 15%. This clone was counted ten times or more. Its antigen remains unidentified. V gave up 0 bases and J gave up 5 bases, with 13 bases separating them. CDR3 length: 14 residues. The germline V gene encodes CDR1 DFQATT and CDR2 SNEGSKA (reference sequence). Sequencing was carried out using blood. The rearrangement joins TRBV20-1 to TRBJ1-1; D perhaps matches TRBD1 (6 bases). The TCR was taken from a female donor with papillary thyroid cancer or a benign thyroid nodule (not recorded which). Some clones in this sample may be carry-over from other donors' samples. As DNA, the CDR3 is TGCAGTGCTAGAGAGGGGGGCCCGGGGACTGAAGCTTTCTTT. It codes for CSAREGGPGTEAFF.